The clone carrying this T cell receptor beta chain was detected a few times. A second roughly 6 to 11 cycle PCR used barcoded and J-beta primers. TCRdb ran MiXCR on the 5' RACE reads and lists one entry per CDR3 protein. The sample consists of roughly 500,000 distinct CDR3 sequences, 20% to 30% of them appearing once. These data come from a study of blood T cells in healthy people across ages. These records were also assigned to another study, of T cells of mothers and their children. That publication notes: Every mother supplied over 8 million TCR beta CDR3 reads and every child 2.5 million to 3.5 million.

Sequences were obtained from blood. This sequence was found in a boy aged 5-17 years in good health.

The CDR3 DNA sequence: TGCGCCAGCAGCATGGACAGGGACACTGAAGCTTTCTTT. This gives the protein CASSMDRDTEAFF. The chain combines TRBV5-1 with TRBJ1-1; 8 bases match TRBD1. CDR3 length equals 13 residues. Trimming at V came to 4 bases and at J to 3 bases, leaving 2 bases not matched to a gene. Germline CDR1 SGHRS, CDR2 YFSETQ.